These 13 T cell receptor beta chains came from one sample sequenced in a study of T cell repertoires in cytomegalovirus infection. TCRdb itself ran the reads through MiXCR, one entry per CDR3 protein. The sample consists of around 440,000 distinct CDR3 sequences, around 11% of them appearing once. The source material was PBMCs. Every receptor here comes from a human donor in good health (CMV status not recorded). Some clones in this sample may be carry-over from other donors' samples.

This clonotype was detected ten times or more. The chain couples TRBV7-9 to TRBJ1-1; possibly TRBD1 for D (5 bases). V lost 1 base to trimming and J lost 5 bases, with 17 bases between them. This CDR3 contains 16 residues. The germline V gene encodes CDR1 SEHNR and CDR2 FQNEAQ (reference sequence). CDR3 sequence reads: CASSLGPGQIGTEAFF. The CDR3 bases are TGTGCCAGCAGCTTAGGGCCGGGGCAGATTGGAACTGAAGCTTTCTTT.

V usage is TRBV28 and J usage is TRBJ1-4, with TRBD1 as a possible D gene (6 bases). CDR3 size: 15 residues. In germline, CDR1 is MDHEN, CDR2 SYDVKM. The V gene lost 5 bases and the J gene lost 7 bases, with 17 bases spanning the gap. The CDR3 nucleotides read TGTGCCAGCAGTCAACAGGGAGCGGGTAGTGAAAAACTGTTTTTT. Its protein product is CASSQQGAGSEKLFF.

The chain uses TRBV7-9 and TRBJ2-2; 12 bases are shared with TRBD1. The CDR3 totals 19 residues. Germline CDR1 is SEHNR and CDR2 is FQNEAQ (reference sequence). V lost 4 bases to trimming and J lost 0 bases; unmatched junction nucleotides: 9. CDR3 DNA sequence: TGTGCCAGCAGCTCCGGGACAGGGGGCCCTAGTACGAACACCGGGGAGCTGTTTTTT. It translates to CASSSGTGGPSTNTGELFF.

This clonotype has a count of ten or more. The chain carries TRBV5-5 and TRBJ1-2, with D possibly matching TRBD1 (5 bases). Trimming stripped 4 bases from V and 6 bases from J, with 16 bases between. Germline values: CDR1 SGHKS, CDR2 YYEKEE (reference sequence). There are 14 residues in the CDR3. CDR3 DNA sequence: TGTGCCAGCAGCATCCCTCAGGGAGGGCATGGCTACACCTTC. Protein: CASSIPQGGHGYTF. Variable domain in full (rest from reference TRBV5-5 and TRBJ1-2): DAGVTQSPTHLIKTRGQQVTLRCSPISGHKSVSWYQQVLGQGPQFIFQYYEKEERGRGNFPDRFSARQFPNYSSELNVNALLLGDSALYLCASSIPQGGHGYTFGSGTRLTVV.

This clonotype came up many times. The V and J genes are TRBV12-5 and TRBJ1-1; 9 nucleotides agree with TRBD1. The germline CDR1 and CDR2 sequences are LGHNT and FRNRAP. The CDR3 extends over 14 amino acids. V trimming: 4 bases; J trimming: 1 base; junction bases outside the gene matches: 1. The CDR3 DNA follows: TGTGCTAGTGGTTGGGGACAGGGGAACACTGAAGCTTTCTTT. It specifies CASGWGQGNTEAFF.

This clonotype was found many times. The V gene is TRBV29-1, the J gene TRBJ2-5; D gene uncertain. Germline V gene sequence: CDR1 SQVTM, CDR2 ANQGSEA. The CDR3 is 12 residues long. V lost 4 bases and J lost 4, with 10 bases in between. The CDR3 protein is CSVVPIRETQYF. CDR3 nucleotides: TGCAGCGTTGTCCCCATAAGAGAGACCCAGTACTTC.

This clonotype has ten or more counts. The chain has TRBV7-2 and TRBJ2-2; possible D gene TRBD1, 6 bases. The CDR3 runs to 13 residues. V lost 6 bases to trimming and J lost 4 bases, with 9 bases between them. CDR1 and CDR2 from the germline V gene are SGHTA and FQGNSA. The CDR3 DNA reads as TGTGCCAGCAGACGGACAGCCACCGGGGAGCTGTTTTTT. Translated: CASRRTATGELFF.

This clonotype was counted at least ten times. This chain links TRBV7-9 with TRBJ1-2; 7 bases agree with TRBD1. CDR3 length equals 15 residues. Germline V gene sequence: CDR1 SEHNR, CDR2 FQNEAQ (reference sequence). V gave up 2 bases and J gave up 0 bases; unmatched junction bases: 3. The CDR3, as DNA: TGTGCCAGCAGCTTACCTGGGACAGCTAACTATGGCTACACCTTC. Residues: CASSLPGTANYGYTF.

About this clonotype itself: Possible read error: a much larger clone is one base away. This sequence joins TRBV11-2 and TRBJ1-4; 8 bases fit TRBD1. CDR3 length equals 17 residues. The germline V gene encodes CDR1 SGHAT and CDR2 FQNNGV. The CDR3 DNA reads TGTGCCGGCAGCTTATCGGTTTCGACAGGGGCGAGCGAAAAACTGTTTTTT. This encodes CAGSLSVSTGASEKLFF.

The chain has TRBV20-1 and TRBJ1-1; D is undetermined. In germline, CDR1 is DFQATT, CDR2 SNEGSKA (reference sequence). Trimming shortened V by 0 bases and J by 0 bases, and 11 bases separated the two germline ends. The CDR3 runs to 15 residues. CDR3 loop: CSARDGPTMNTEAFF. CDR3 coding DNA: TGCAGTGCTAGAGACGGTCCGACCATGAACACTGAAGCTTTCTTT.

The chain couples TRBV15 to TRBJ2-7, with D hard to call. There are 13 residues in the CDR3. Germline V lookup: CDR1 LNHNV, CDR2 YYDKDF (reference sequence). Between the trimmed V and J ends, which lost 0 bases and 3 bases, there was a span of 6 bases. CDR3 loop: CATSREVGYEQYF. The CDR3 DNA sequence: TGTGCCACCAGCAGAGAGGTCGGCTACGAGCAGTACTTC.

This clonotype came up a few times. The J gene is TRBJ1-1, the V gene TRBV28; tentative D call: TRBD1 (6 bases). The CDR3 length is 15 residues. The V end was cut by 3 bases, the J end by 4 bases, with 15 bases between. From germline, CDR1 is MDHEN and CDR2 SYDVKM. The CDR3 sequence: CASSLGGAGSTEAFF. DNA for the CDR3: TGTGCCAGCAGTTTGGGGGGCGCGGGGAGCACTGAAGCTTTCTTT.

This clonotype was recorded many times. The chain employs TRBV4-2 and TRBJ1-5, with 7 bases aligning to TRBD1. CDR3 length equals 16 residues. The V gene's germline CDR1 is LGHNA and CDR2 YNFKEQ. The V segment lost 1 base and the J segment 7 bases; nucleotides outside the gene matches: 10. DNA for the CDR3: TGTGCCAGCAGCCAAGCCAGGAGACAGGGAGAACAGCCCCAGCATTTT. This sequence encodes CASSQARRQGEQPQHF.